What follows are 32 T cell receptor beta chains derived from one specimen sequenced in a study of tumor-infiltrating lymphocytes in primary liver carcinoma. From around 500 ng of total RNA, TCR beta-specific cDNA was reverse-transcribed using a constant-region primer. Each TCR beta library was derived from three nested multiplex PCR rounds that employed slightly modified ARM-PCR. Rounds one and two of PCR, each of roughly 10 cycles, were primed with TRBV1-TRBV30 forward primers and a C-beta reverse primer. TCRdb used MiXCR to reprocess the multiplex PCR reads, holding one entry per CDR3 protein. The profile shows some 190,000 distinct CDR3 sequences, 85% of them singletons. Co-extraction of RNA and DNA was performed on about 19-32 mg of unsorted bulk tissue. The sample was tumor tissue from primary liver carcinoma. Every receptor here comes from a man between 40 and 49 years old with primary liver carcinoma and hepatitis B virus infection.

V gene TRBV20-1 combines with J gene TRBJ1-1; D uncertain. Trimming removed 2 bases at V and 1 base at J, with 11 bases between. Germline-derived CDR1 and CDR2 are DFQATT and SNEGSKA (reference sequence). The CDR3 loop spans 14 amino acids. CDR3 residues: CSARKRGSNTEAFF. Written as DNA, the CDR3 is TGCAGTGCTAGAAAACGGGGATCGAACACTGAAGCTTTCTTT.

V is TRBV11-1 and J is TRBJ2-1; 9 bases are a match to TRBD2. Per germline, CDR1 SGHAT and CDR2 FQDESV (reference sequence). The CDR3 loop spans 13 amino acids. The ends lost 6 bases at V and 8 bases at J; junction bases unmatched: 5. This CDR3 reads CASSAGGPYEQFF. Here the CDR3 DNA reads TGTGCCAGCAGTGCGGGAGGGCCTTATGAGCAGTTCTTC.

A note on this clonotype: Since no conserved phenylalanine or tryptophan closes the CDR3, a read error is the likely cause. The genes are TRBV11-1 and TRBJ2-7; maybe TRBD2 (6 bases). This CDR3 comprises 15 residues. CDR1 and CDR2 from the germline V gene are SGHAT and FQDESV (reference sequence). The CDR3 nucleotides are TGTGTCAGCAGCCCATCCCGGGACTCCTCCTACGAGCAGTACTCC. Translated, it gives CVSSPSRDSSYEQYS.

As for this clonotype: Its ends do not fully match the called genes, so a read error is possible. The CDR3 here is CVSTQGGTGELFF. Here the CDR3 DNA reads TGTGTCAGCACCCAGGGAGGGACCGGGGAGCTGTTTTTT. The chain employs TRBV2 and TRBJ2-2, with TRBD2 matching 7 bases. The CDR3 consists of 13 residues. From germline, CDR1 is SNHLY and CDR2 FYNNEI. Full variable domain (rest looked up from reference TRBV2 and TRBJ2-2): EPEVTQTPSHQVTQMGQEVILRCVPISNHLYFYWYRQILGQKVEFLVSFYNNEISEKSEIFDDQFSVERPDGSNFTLKIRSTKLEDSAMYFCVSTQGGTGELFFGEGSRLTVL.

This clonotype has just a few counts. A much larger clone differs from this one at a single base, so this may be a read error. The V call is TRBV6-1, the J call TRBJ1-5; D is unresolved. The CDR3 runs to 13 residues. Germline V gene data show CDR1 as MNHNS and CDR2 as SASEGT. The CDR3 is CASSVLQGQSQHF. The CDR3 DNA reads as TGTGCCAGCAGTGTACTCCAAGGTCAGTCCCAGCATTTT.

The chain recombines TRBV6-2 or TRBV6-3 with TRBJ2-3, with a weak D call TRBD1 (6 bases). V gave up 6 bases and J gave up 15 bases, with 28 bases separating them. CDR3 length equals 15 residues. In germline, CDR1 is MNHEY, CDR2 SVGEGT. Written as DNA, the CDR3 is TGTGCCAGCAGCCGATCCCCGGACAGCACAGATATGCAATATTTT. Residues: CASSRSPDSTDMQYF.

Regarding this clonotype: Since a much larger clone is just one base distant, this may be a read error. The chain couples TRBV29-1 to TRBJ2-3; 7 bases match TRBD2. CDR3 length equals 12 residues. Germline values: CDR1 SQVTM, CDR2 ANQGSEA. CDR3 in DNA: TGCAGCTTGGGGGAGGGCACAGATACGCATTATTTT. Amino acids: CSLGEGTDTHYF.

To note about this clonotype: The junction departs from the called germline gene at one end, perhaps through a read error. The chain couples TRBV5-4 to TRBJ1-6; 7 bases agree with TRBD1. Germline lookup yields CDR1 SGHNT and CDR2 YYREEE (reference sequence). CDR3 length: 12 residues. The CDR3 nucleotides read TGTGCCAGCACCGGACAGGAGTCACCCCTCCACTTC. This sequence encodes CASTGQESPLHF. Using reference TRBV5-4 and TRBJ1-6 for the parts outside the CDR3, the full variable domain is ETGVTQSPTHLIKTRGQQVTLRCSSQSGHNTVSWYQQALGQGPQFIFQYYREEENGRGNFPPRFSGLQFPNYSSELNVNALELDDSALYLCASTGQESPLHFGNGTRLTVT.

Of note for this clonotype: The junction and the germline gene differ at one end; a read error may be behind it. The chain combines TRBV30 with TRBJ2-1; D may be TRBD2 (5 bases). CDR1 is GTSNPN, CDR2 SVGIG, per germline (reference sequence). CDR3 length: 13 residues. CDR3 DNA: TGTGTCTGGAGTCCCAGAGGGAACAATGAGCCGTTCTTC. Translating gives CVWSPRGNNEPFF. The complete variable domain, with remaining parts taken from reference TRBV30 and TRBJ2-1, reads SQTIHQWPATLVQPVGSPLSLECTVEGTSNPNLYWYRQAAGRGLQLLFYSVGIGQISSEVPQNLSASRPQDRQFILSSKKLLLSDSGFYLCVWSPRGNNEPFFGPGTRLTVL.

This clonotype was recorded only once. Because the CDR3 is missing its conserved closing phenylalanine or tryptophan, this is likely a read error. The rearrangement joins TRBV6-1 to TRBJ2-2; D may be TRBD1 (6 bases). Deletions cut 6 bases from V and 10 bases from J, with 18 bases between. This CDR3 has 14 amino acids. Germline V CDR1 and CDR2: MNHNS, SASEGT. The CDR3 spells CASSPRGTLEELFS. The CDR3 region has the DNA TGTGCCAGCAGCCCTCGAGGGACACTAGAGGAGCTGTTTTCT.

Of note for this clonotype: The conserved final phenylalanine or tryptophan is absent from the CDR3, which likely points to a read error. This chain uses TRBV5-4 with TRBJ1-1; 7 positions agree with TRBD1. This CDR3 spans 13 amino acids. Per the germline V gene, CDR1 is SGHNT and CDR2 is YYREEE (reference sequence). CDR3 nucleotides: TGTGGCAGCAGCTCAGGGGGAGGCACTGAAGCTTTCTAT. Translating it yields CGSSSGGGTEAFY.

This clonotype was seen more than once but under ten times. The chain carries TRBV18 and TRBJ2-3; D remains ambiguous. The germline gives CDR1 KGHSH, CDR2 LQKENI. The CDR3 totals 13 residues. Trimming removed 5 bases at V and 3 bases at J, with 9 bases between. The CDR3 nucleotides are TGTGCCAGCTCAGCAGCTAGTACAGATACGCAGTATTTT. Protein: CASSAASTDTQYF.

This chain links TRBV12-3 or TRBV12-4 with TRBJ1-5, with D perhaps matching TRBD1 (5 bases). The CDR3 is 15 amino acids. Trimming stripped 7 bases from V and 5 bases from J, with 18 bases between. The CDR3 region is CASTRGTAIDQPQHF. The DNA of the CDR3 is TGTGCCAGCACGAGGGGCACCGCAATAGATCAGCCCCAGCATTTT.

With respect to this clonotype: The junction shows a germline mismatch at one end, possibly a read error. The rearrangement links TRBV7-4 to TRBJ2-3; TRBD2 aligns across 7 bases. Per the germline V gene, CDR1 is SGHVT and CDR2 is SQSDAQ. The CDR3 contains 14 residues. The CDR3 DNA sequence: TGTGCCAGCAGCTTGGAGGGAGGGTTGAATACACAGTATTTT. Its protein is CASSLEGGLNTQYF.

Concerning this clonotype: An end of the junction differs from the germline gene, which may be a read error. The rearrangement uses TRBV6-2 or TRBV6-3 and TRBJ1-5, with D possibly matching TRBD1 (6 bases). The length of the CDR3 is 16 residues. Germline V lookup: CDR1 MNHEY, CDR2 SVGEGT. CDR3 bases: TGTGCCAGCAGTTACCTACCGGACAGAAGCAGTCAGCCCCAGCATTTT. This sequence encodes CASSYLPDRSSQPQHF.

This clonotype was counted a few times. Here the CDR3 omits its conserved ending phenylalanine or tryptophan, so a read error is the likely source. The limits of the CDR3 on the DNA are not certain, so only TCRdb's listed CDR3 is given. CDR3 residues: CSVEPPGSFEQYL. The chain is built from TRBV29-1 and TRBJ2-7. Germline V gene data show CDR1 as SQVTM and CDR2 as ANQGSEA. The length of the CDR3 is 13 amino acids, counting both ends.

Points on this clonotype: The germline gene is not matched at one end of the junction; a read error may be the cause. The chain is built from TRBV5-6 and TRBJ2-5; TRBD1 matches 8 bases. The CDR3 contains 15 residues. The V gene's germline CDR1 is SGHDT and CDR2 YYEEEE. CDR3 loop: CASSLDRGIRETEYF. In DNA form, the CDR3 reads TGTGCCAGCAGCCTTGACAGGGGCATCCGAGAGACCGAGTACTTC.

On this clonotype: A read error may produce the germline difference seen at one junction end. This chain links TRBV4-3 with TRBJ1-1; D might be TRBD1 (5 bases). Germline V lookup: CDR1 LGHNA, CDR2 YSLEER. This CDR3 has 15 residues. The CDR3 region has the DNA TGCGCCAGCAGTCCGGGACCCCGAGAGAACACTGAAGCTATCTTT. It specifies CASSPGPRENTEAIF.

The rearrangement joins TRBV11-2 to TRBJ2-1; no reliable D call. Between the trimmed V and J ends, which lost 10 bases and 7 bases, there was a span of 26 bases. The CDR3 runs to 16 residues. Germline values: CDR1 SGHAT, CDR2 FQNNGV. CDR3 bases: TGTGCCAAAAGCTTAGGGATCGGTAGGATTGTAAATGAGCAGTTCTTC. Its protein product is CAKSLGIGRIVNEQFF.

With respect to this clonotype: Its ends do not fully match the called genes, so a read error is possible. The gene calls are TRBV5-1 and TRBJ2-1, with 8 positions matching TRBD2. The CDR3 contains 12 residues. Germline V lookup: CDR1 SGHRS, CDR2 YFSETQ. The CDR3 sequence is CASGPAGVEQLF. The CDR3 nucleotides are TGCGCCAGCGGCCCAGCGGGAGTTGAGCAGTTGTTC.

The chain joins TRBV12-3 or TRBV12-4 to TRBJ1-1; D gene unclear. The CDR3 covers 16 residues. Trimming pared 0 bases from V and 13 bases from J, leaving 24 bases between. Here the CDR3 DNA reads TGTGCCAGCAGTTTAGCACCGCCCGGGCTCGACTCTGAACTTTTCTTT. It specifies CASSLAPPGLDSELFF.

Notes on this clonotype: A much larger clone lies a single base off, so this may be a read error. The CDR3 DNA is TGTGCCAGCAGTTTAGTTCGCAGACAGGGCCAAAACACTCAGTACTTC. It is translated as CASSLVRRQGQNTQYF. The chain employs TRBV28 and TRBJ2-4; TRBD1 matches at 7 bases. Germline V gives CDR1 MDHEN, CDR2 SYDVKM. The CDR3 is 16 residues long.

To note about this clonotype: Since the CDR3 does not end with the conserved phenylalanine or tryptophan, this likely comes from a read error. The chain combines TRBV11-3 with TRBJ2-7, with D hard to call. This CDR3 has 14 amino acids. CDR1 SGHNT and CDR2 YENEEA come from the germline V gene. CDR3 sequence: CVSNLGASTYEQYS. The DNA of the CDR3 is TGTGTCAGCAACTTAGGAGCGAGCACCTACGAGCAGTACTCC.

The rearrangement joins TRBV19 to TRBJ2-4, with 9 bases identical to TRBD1. This CDR3 is built from 17 residues. Germline lookup yields CDR1 LNHDA and CDR2 SQIVND (reference sequence). Trimming removed 7 bases from V and 7 bases from J; junction bases left unmatched: 17. CDR3 in amino acids: CASTTTGTGHSRNIQYF. The DNA of the CDR3 is TGTGCCAGTACTACTACTGGGACAGGGCATTCCAGGAACATTCAGTACTTC.

As for this clonotype: A read error may account for a junction end that differs from germline. The chain combines TRBV11-2 with TRBJ2-2; possibly TRBD2 for D (5 bases). The germline CDR1 and CDR2 sequences are SGHAT and FQNNGV. This CDR3 spans 14 amino acids. The CDR3 sequence: CAGAGQFNTWELFF. CDR3 in DNA: TGTGCCGGCGCGGGTCAGTTTAACACCTGGGAACTGTTTTTT.

Regarding this clonotype: The germline gene is not matched at one end of the junction; a read error may be the cause. This chain uses TRBV5-4 with TRBJ2-5; D gene uncertain. This CDR3 is built from 12 residues. The germline V gene has CDR1 SGHNT and CDR2 YYREEE (reference sequence). This CDR3 reads CGSSLFLETQYF. The CDR3 region has the DNA TGTGGCAGCAGCTTATTTCTAGAGACCCAGTACTTC.

This clonotype has a single count. One end of the junction varies from germline; a read error may be responsible. J is TRBJ2-1 and V is TRBV5-6, with no clear D. CDR1 and CDR2 (germline): SGHDT, YYEEEE. This CDR3 region has 17 residues. DNA for the CDR3: TGTGCCAGTAGCTTGGGATTGGGCTCATCAGGACGCAATGAGCAGTTCTTC. As protein: CASSLGLGSSGRNEQFF.

About this clonotype itself: An end of the junction differs from the germline gene, which may be a read error. This chain joins TRBV2 and TRBJ1-4; unclear D gene. The CDR3 is made up of 13 amino acids. Germline assignment: CDR1 SNHLY and CDR2 FYNNEI. The CDR3 bases are TGTGTCAGCGGCCTCACAACAAATGAAAAACTGTTTTTT. It yields the protein CVSGLTTNEKLFF.

As regards this clonotype: No conserved phenylalanine or tryptophan is present at the end of the CDR3, so a read error is the likely explanation. The DNA is omitted, as the CDR3 cannot be located on it reliably, and the CDR3 follows TCRdb's listing. The V and J genes are TRBV5-5 and TRBJ1-5. The CDR3 is 13 residues long, counting both termini. Looked up from germline, CDR1 is SGHKS and CDR2 is YYEKEE (reference sequence). The CDR3 protein is CASSLTGSEPHHL.

Regarding this clonotype: The junction departs from germline at one end; a sequencing error may be responsible. The chain couples TRBV5-1 to TRBJ2-1; 7 nucleotides agree with TRBD2. Germline V gene data show CDR1 as SGHRS and CDR2 as YFSETQ. There are 15 residues in the CDR3. Here the CDR3 reads CTSSKTGTTYNEQFF. The CDR3 coding sequence is TGCACCAGCAGCAAAACCGGGACTACCTACAATGAGCAATTCTTC.

Remarks on this clonotype: At one of its ends the junction is not consistent with the germline gene, which may arise from a read error. The chain carries TRBV6-1 and TRBJ2-2; a weak D match, TRBD2 (5 bases). This CDR3 is built from 16 residues. Germline CDR1 is MNHNS and CDR2 is SASEGT. The CDR3 DNA reads as TGTGCCGGCAGTGAAGTCCCCGCTAGCTTACCCGGGGAGCTGTTCTTT. This gives the protein CAGSEVPASLPGELFF.

V and J are TRBV28 and TRBJ2-7; a weak D match, TRBD1 (5 bases). Germline CDR1 MDHEN, CDR2 SYDVKM. V was shortened by 10 bases and J by 6 bases, with 16 bases between the two germline ends. There are 12 residues in the CDR3. The CDR3 DNA follows: TGTGCCATCAGGCCACTACAGGCCGAGCAGTACGTC. Residues: CAIRPLQAEQYV.